The subject of this entry is one T cell receptor beta chain. Its antigen is unidentified. This entry belongs to a study of cytomegalovirus exposure and HLA in healthy donors. Study-wide context: The same platform used for the 666 first-cohort repertoires was also used for the 90 to 150 validation repertoires, as a later analysis reported.

The data were produced by immunoSEQ multiplex PCR, yet TCRdb's version contains in-frame clones alone and is incomplete. The profile shows roughly 330,000 clones, about nine tenths of them singletons. Trimming took 0 bases from V and 2 from J, leaving 7 bases between them. This CDR3 is 14 amino acids long. Per germline, CDR1 SGHRS and CDR2 YFSETQ. Whole-study findings and limits: In vitro confirmation showed three CMV-associated chains to be CMV antigen specific. The tendency of first-cohort TCR clusters to co-occur in the roughly 130 validation repertoires emerged from a later analysis. Cytomegalovirus association was listed for about 160 TCR beta chains.

This sequence was found in a woman in her 30s in good health and CMV-seropositive. The chain uses TRBV5-1 and TRBJ2-3; D is ambiguous. Material: PBMCs. CDR3 coding DNA: TGCGCCAGCAGCTTGGGGGATTACACAGATACGCAGTATTTT. Its protein product is CASSLGDYTDTQYF.